Following are 9 T cell receptor beta chains from one sample sequenced in a study of blood T cell repertoires in COVID-19. TCRdb keeps only in-frame clones here, not all; method: immunoSEQ multiplex PCR. The table shows some 240,000 clones, with around 87% occurring only once. Sequencing was done on a sample of peripheral blood. These receptors came from a woman aged 55-70 years with COVID-19, enrolled during active disease.

The chain employs TRBV6-5 and TRBJ1-1; 8 bases agree with TRBD1. In germline, CDR1 is MNHEY, CDR2 SVGAGI. Trimming removed 6 bases from V and 0 bases from J; junction bases left unmatched: 3. This CDR3 contains 14 residues. DNA for the CDR3: TGTGCCAGCAGATGGACAGGGCTGAACACTGAAGCTTTCTTT. It encodes CASRWTGLNTEAFF.

The genes are TRBV6-2 or TRBV6-3 and TRBJ2-3, with TRBD2 matching 14 bases. CDR3 length: 16 amino acids. The ends lost 6 bases at V and 1 base at J; junction bases unmatched: 3. In germline, CDR1 is MNHEY, CDR2 SVGEGT. CDR3 in DNA: TGTGCCAGCAGCAAGGGACTAGCGGGGGGCACAGATACGCAGTATTTT. This sequence encodes CASSKGLAGGTDTQYF.

This clone was seen only once. V and J are TRBV9 and TRBJ2-2, with 9 nucleotides matching TRBD2. Trimming at V came to 1 base and at J to 8 bases, leaving 9 bases not matched to a gene. Germline values: CDR1 SGDLS, CDR2 YYNGEE. The CDR3 has 16 amino acids. CDR3 coding DNA: TGTGCCAGCAGCGTACAAGCGGGGGGCGATCAGGGGGAGCTGTTTTTT. It specifies CASSVQAGGDQGELFF.

The J gene is TRBJ1-5, the V gene TRBV4-2; 10 bases match TRBD1. This CDR3 is built from 16 residues. Per germline, CDR1 LGHNA and CDR2 YNFKEQ. J gave up 5 bases and V 3 bases, and 7 bases lay outside the gene matches. CDR3 coding DNA: TGTGCCAGCAGCCATGACGGACAGGGGGGCTATCAGCCCCAGCATTTT. Encoded protein: CASSHDGQGGYQPQHF.

Notes on this clone: Other nucleotide sequences from this sample produce the same CDR3. The chain joins TRBV6-2 or TRBV6-3 to TRBJ1-2; the match to TRBD1 covers 9 bases. Germline V gives CDR1 MNHEY, CDR2 SVGEGT. J was trimmed by 4 bases and V by 5 bases; bases with no gene match: 8. The CDR3 contains 15 residues. The CDR3 sequence is CASSTLRTGAYGYTF. DNA for the CDR3: TGTGCCAGCAGTACCCTTCGGACAGGGGCCTATGGCTACACCTTC.

The chain carries TRBV5-6 and TRBJ2-5, with a weak D call TRBD1 (6 bases). Deletions cut 4 bases from V and 0 bases from J, with 13 bases between. In germline, CDR1 is SGHDT, CDR2 YYEEEE. The CDR3 is 15 residues long. Here the CDR3 reads CASSRDDRYQETQYF. In DNA form, the CDR3 reads TGTGCCAGCAGCCGAGACGACAGGTACCAAGAGACCCAGTACTTC. The variable domain in full, with the rest retrieved from reference TRBV5-6 and TRBJ2-5, is DAGVTQSPTHLIKTRGQQVTLRCSPKSGHDTVSWYQQALGQGPQFIFQYYEEEERQRGNFPDRFSGHQFPNYSSELNVNALLLGDSALYLCASSRDDRYQETQYFGPGTRLLVL.

The chain employs TRBV18 and TRBJ2-1; TRBD1 aligns across 9 bases. V lost 2 bases, J lost 6 bases, and 5 bases stayed unmatched. CDR3 size: 15 residues. Germline V lookup: CDR1 KGHSH, CDR2 LQKENI. The CDR3 region is CASSPGGTGRNEQFF. The CDR3, as DNA: TGTGCCAGCTCACCAGGGGGGACAGGGCGCAATGAGCAGTTCTTC.

This chain joins TRBV4-2 and TRBJ2-2, with TRBD2 as a possible D gene (5 bases). V dropped 1 base and J dropped 5 bases, with 14 bases sitting between them. The length of the CDR3 is 16 residues. The germline gives CDR1 LGHNA, CDR2 YNFKEQ. Here the CDR3 DNA reads TGTGCCAGCAGCCAAGTGTCGGCTAGCCGAACCGGGGAGCTGTTTTTT. It codes for CASSQVSASRTGELFF.

This chain connects TRBV10-3 to TRBJ2-2; D is possibly TRBD1 (6 bases). The CDR3 is 17 amino acids. V dropped 0 bases and J dropped 7 bases, with 18 bases sitting between them. The germline V gene has CDR1 ENHRY and CDR2 SYGVKD. In nucleotides, the CDR3 is TGTGCCATCAGTGAGTCGACGGGAAGAACAGGGTACGGGGAGCTGTTTTTT. Amino acids: CAISESTGRTGYGELFF.